Reported below is one T cell receptor beta chain. The authors reverse transcribed 0.5 to 1 ug RNA with random hexamers. TCRdb called the immunoSEQ multiplex PCR reads again in MiXCR, with one record for every CDR3 protein. The sample records 100,000 or so distinct CDR3 sequences, 80% to 95% being singletons. These data belong to a study of CD8 T cells in Susac syndrome. The length of the CDR3 is 16 residues. From germline, CDR1 is PRHDT and CDR2 FYEKMQ (reference sequence). V lost 5 bases, J lost 7 bases, and 16 bases stayed unmatched. The gene calls are TRBV13 and TRBJ1-2, with 7 bases matching TRBD1. This TCR was sampled from a human donor in good health. The sequenced material came from CD4+ T cells from PBMCs. CDR3 region: CASSAIDRESQGGYTF. CDR3 nucleotides: TGTGCCAGCAGCGCCATCGACAGGGAGTCCCAGGGTGGCTACACCTTC.